Listed below are T cell receptor beta chains from one sample, sequenced in a study of T-cell reconstitution after alpha-beta-depleted transplantation in children. Via MiXCR, TCRdb re-called the PCR reads, giving one row per CDR3 protein. Among some 300,000 distinct CDR3 sequences listed, over 9% were seen once. The input for sequencing was PBMCs, taken before TCRalphabeta/CD19-depleted stem cell transplant. Receptors were obtained from a boy less than two years old with acute myeloid leukemia, due to receive a stem cell transplant. Each CDR3 is given without its conserved first and last residue.

16	TRBV5-1	ASSLVPFDRENTGELF
16	TRBV6-7	AISLPPAGTGVLETQY
13	TRBV21-1	ASPPGLAGTDTQY
13	TRBV4-3	ASSQERGPSDEQY
14	TRBV5-4	ASSSKQRWPRETQY
14	TRBV28	ASSSPRQGRSHGYT
17	TRBV28	ASSLWAMTGAITNYGYT
12	TRBV12-3/TRBV12-4	ASSLTTGPYGYT
12	TRBV5-1	ASSLEVNSYEQY
11	TRBV7-2	ASSSASVQTQY
13	TRBV12-3/TRBV12-4	ASSADRGQRYEQY
16	TRBV6-5	ASSSGTGGSLAKNIQY
16	TRBV5-1	ASSQGPPRTWATDMQY
9	TRBV9	ASSRAGTQY
12	TRBV5-4	ASSPTGESGELF
9	TRBV10-3	AISVKGGAF
12	TRBV12-3/TRBV12-4	ASSLEETGMGYT
13	TRBV29-1	SVYPRDRGVDEQF
14	TRBV12-3/TRBV12-4	ASSLGGRGTSYEQY
13	TRBV12-3/TRBV12-4	ASSLSRVFDNEQF
13	TRBV5-5	ASSLVLAEGYEQY
18	TRBV3-1	ASSQYSLNQAVRGTDTQY
14	TRBV7-2	ASSLARLAGAYEQY
12	TRBV27	ASSLEGQGNEQY
16	TRBV12-3/TRBV12-4	ASSRLMGGSSSYNEQF
12	TRBV3-1	ASSRGQLSYEQY
9	TRBV7-9	ASRGTDEAF
12	TRBV5-6	ASSIRTGFYGYT
12	TRBV25-1	ASSEFGGQETQY
15	TRBV4-2	ASSQARLAGSTDTQY
13	TRBV3-1	ASRSSGGSTNEQF
11	TRBV5-1	ASSLGRGEAQY
17	TRBV7-2	ASSLANLRLAGSTDTQY
15	TRBV5-1	ASSFDRPPSGANVLT